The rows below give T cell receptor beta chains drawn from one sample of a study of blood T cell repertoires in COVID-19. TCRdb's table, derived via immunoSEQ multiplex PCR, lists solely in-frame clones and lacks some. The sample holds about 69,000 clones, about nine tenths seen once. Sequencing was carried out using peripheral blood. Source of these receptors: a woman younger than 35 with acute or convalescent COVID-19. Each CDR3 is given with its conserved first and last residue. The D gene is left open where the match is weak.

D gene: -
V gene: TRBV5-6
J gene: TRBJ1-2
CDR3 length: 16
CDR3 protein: CASSPDRQAASYGYTF

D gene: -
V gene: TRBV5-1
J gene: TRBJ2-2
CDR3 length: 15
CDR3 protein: CASSLVGLITGELFF

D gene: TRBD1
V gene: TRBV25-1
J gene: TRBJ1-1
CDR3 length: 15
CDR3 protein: CASSEWTGAETEAFF

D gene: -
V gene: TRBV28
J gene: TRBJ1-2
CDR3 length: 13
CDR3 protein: CASSTGLDYGYTF

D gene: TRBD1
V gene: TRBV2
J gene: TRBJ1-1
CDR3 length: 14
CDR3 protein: CASSKDRSGTEAFF

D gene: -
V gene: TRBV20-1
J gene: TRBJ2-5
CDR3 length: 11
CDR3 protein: CSVWGRETQYF

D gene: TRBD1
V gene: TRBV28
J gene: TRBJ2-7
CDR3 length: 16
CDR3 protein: CASSSRSQGENCEQYF

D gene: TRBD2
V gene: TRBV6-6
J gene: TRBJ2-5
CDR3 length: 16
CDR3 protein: CASSYKAAGGGETQYF

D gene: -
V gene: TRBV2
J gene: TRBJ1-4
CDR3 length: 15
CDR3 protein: CASSRQRGGVEKLFF

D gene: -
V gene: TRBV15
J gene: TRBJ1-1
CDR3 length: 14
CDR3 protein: CATSRDLQGTEAFF

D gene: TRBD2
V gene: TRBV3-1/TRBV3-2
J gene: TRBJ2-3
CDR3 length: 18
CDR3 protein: CASSQDSSGRRSTDTQYF

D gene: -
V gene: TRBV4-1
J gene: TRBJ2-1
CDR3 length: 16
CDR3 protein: CASSHSLEGYAREQFF

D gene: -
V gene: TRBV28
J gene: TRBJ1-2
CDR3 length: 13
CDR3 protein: CASSLFGGNGYTF

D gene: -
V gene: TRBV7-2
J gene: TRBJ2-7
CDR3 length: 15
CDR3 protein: CASSLRDSHSYEQYF

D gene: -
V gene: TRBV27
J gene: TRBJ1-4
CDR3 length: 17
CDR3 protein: CASSSLGGFATNEKLFF

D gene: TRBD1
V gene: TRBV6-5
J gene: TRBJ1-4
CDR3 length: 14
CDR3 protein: CASSTGASNEKLFF

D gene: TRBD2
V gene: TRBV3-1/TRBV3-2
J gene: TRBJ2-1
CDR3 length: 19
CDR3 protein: CASSPRGLAGAHPYNEQFF

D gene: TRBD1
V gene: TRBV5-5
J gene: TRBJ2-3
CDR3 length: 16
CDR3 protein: CASSWGDRVSTDTQYF

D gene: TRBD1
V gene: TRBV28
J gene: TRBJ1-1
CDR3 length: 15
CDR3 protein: CASSFTGQGHTEAFF

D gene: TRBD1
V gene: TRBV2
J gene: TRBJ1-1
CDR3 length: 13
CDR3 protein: CARGQGMNTEAFF

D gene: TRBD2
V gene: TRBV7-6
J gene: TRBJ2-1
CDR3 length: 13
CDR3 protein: CASSPSRGGEQFF

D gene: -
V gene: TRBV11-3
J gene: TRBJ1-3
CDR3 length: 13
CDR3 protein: CASSSVSGNTIYF

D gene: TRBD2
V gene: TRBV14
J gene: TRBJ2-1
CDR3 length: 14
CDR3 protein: CASSQVWTSNEQFF

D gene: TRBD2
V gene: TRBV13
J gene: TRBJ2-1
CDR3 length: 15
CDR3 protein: CASSSPSGSANEQFF

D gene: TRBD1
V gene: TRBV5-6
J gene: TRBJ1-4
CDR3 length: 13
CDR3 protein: CASSLMTGRKLFF

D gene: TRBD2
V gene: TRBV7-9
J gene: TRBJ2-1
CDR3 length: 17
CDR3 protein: CASSRLSSGHRHNEQFF

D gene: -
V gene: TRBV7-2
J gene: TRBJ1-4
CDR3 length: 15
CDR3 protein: CASSKGRGTNEKLFF

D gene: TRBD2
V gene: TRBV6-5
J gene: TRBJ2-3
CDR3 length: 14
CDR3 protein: CASRLAGFIDTQYF